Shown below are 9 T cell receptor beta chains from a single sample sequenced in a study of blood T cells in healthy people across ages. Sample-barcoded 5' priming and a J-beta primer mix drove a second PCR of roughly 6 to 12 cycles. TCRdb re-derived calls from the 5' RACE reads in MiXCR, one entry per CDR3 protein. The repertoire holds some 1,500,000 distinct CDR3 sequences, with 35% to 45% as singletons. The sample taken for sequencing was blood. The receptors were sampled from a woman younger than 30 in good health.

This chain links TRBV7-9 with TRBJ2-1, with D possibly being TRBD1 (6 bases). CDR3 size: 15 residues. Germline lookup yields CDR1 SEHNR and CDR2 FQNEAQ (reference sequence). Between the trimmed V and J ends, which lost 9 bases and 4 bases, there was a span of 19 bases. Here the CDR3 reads CASLPRDTLYNEQFF. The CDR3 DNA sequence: TGTGCCAGTCTCCCCCGGGACACGCTTTACAATGAGCAGTTCTTC.

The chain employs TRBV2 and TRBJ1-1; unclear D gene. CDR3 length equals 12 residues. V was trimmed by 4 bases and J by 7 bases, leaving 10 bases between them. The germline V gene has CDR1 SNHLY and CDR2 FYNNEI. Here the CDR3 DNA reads TGTGCCAGCAGTGTATGGGGAATTGAAGCTTTCTTT. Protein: CASSVWGIEAFF.

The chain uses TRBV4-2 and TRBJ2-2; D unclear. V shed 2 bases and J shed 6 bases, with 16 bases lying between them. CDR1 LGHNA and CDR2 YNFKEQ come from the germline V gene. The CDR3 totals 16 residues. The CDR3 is CASSQPPGDTAGELFF. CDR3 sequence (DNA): TGTGCCAGCAGCCAACCCCCTGGGGATACCGCCGGGGAGCTGTTTTTT.

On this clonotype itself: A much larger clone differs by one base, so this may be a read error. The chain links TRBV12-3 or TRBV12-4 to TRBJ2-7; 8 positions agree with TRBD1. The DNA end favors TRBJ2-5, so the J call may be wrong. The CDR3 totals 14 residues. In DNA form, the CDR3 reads TGTGCCAACAGTACGGGACAGGCACAGGAGACCCAGTACTTC. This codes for CANSTGQAQETQYF.

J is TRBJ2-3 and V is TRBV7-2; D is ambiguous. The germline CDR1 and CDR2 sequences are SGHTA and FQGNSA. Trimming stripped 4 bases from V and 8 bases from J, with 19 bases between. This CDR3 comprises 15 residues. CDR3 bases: TGTGCCAGCAGCTACGACGCCCCCCCGATAGGTACGCAGTATTTT. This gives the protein CASSYDAPPIGTQYF.

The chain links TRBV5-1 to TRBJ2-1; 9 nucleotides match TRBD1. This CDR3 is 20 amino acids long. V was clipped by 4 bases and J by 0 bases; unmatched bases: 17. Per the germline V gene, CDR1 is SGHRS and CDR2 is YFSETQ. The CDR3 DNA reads TGCGCCAGCAGCGGTCCCCGGGACAGGGTCGAAGAGGGCTCCTACAATGAGCAGTTCTTC. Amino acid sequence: CASSGPRDRVEEGSYNEQFF.

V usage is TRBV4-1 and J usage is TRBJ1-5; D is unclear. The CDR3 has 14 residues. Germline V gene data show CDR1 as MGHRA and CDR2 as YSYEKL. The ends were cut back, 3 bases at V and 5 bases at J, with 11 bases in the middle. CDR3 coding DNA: TGCGCCAGCAGCCAGGGCAGGCTATATCAGCCCCAGCATTTT. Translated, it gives CASSQGRLYQPQHF.

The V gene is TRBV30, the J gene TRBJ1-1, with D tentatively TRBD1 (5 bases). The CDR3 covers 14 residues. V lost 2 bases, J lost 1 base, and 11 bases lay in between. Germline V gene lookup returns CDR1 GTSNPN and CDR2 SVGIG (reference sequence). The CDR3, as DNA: TGTGCCTGGAGTTCCGGGACGTCGAACACTGAAGCTTTCTTT. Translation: CAWSSGTSNTEAFF.

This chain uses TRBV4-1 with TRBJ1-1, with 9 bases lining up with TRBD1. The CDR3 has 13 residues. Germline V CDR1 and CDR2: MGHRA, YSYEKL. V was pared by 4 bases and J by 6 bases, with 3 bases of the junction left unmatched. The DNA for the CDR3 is TGCGCCAGCAGCCCACAGGGGGCGCCTGAAGCTTTCTTT. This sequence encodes CASSPQGAPEAFF.